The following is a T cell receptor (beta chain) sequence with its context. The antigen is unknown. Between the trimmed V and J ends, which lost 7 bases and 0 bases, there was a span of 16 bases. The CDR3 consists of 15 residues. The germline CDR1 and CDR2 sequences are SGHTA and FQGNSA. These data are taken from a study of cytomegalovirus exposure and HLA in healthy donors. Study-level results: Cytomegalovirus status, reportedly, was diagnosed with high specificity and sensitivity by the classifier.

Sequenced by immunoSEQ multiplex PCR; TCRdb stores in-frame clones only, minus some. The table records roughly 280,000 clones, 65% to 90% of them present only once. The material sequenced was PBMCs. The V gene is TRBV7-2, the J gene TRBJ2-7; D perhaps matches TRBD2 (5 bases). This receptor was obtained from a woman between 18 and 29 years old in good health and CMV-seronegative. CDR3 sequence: CASTAARESSYEQYF. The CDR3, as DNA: TGTGCCAGCACCGCCGCGAGGGAGAGCTCCTACGAGCAGTACTTC.